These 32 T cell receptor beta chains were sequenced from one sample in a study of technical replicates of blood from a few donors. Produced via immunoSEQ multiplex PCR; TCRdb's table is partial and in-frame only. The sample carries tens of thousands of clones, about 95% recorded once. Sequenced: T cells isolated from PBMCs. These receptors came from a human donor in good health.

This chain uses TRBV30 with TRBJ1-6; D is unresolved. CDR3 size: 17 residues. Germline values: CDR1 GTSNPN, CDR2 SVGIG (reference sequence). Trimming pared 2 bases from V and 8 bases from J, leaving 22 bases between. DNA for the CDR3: TGTGCCTGGAGTCTCCCCCGGGTGGAGCGCTCTTATTCACCCCTCCACTTT. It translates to CAWSLPRVERSYSPLHF.

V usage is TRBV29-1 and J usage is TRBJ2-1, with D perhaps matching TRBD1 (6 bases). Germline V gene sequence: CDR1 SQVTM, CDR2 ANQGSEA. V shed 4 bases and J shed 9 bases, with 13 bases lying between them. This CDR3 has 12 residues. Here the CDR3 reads CSVAEQGVEQFF. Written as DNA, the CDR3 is TGCAGCGTTGCGGAACAGGGAGTTGAGCAGTTCTTC.

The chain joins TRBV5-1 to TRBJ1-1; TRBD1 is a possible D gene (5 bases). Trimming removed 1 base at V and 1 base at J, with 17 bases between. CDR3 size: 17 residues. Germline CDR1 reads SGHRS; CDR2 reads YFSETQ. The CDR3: CASSLWPGRGRNTEAFF. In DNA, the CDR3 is TGCGCCAGCAGCTTGTGGCCGGGGCGGGGAAGGAACACTGAAGCTTTCTTT.

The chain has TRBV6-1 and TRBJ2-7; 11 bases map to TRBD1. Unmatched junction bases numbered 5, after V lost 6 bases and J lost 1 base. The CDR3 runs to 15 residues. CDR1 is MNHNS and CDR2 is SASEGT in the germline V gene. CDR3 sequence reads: CASRVGTGGSYEQYF. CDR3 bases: TGTGCCAGCAGAGTAGGGACAGGGGGATCCTACGAGCAGTACTTC.

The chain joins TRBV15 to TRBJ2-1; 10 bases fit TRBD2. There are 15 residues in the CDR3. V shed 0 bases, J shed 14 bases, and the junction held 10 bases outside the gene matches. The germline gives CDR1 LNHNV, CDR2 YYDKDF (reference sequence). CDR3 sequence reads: CATSRDPAGGQMKFF. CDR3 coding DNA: TGTGCCACCAGCAGAGATCCAGCGGGGGGGCAGATGAAGTTCTTC.

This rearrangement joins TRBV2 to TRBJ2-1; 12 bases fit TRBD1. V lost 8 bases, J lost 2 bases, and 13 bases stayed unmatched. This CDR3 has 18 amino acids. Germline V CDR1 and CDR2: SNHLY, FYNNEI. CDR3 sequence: CASFGTGGGGSPYNEQFF. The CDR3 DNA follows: TGTGCCAGCTTTGGGACAGGGGGCGGCGGGAGCCCCTACAATGAGCAGTTCTTC.

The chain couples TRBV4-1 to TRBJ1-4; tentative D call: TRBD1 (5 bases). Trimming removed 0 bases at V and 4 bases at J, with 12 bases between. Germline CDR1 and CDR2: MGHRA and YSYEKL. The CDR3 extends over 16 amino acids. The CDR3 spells CASSQEGGVLNEKLFF. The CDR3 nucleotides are TGCGCCAGCAGCCAAGAGGGAGGGGTCCTTAATGAAAAACTGTTTTTT.

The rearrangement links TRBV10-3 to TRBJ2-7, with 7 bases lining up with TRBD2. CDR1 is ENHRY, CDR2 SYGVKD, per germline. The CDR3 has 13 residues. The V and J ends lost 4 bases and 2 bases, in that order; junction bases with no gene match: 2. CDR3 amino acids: CAISATSPYEQYF. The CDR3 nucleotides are TGTGCCATCAGTGCGACTAGCCCCTACGAGCAGTACTTC.

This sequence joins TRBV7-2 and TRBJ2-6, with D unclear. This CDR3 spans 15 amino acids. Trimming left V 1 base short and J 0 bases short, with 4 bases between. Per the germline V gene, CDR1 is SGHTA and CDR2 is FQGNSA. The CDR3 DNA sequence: TGTGCCAGCAGCTTAGGGCTCTCTGGGGCCAACGTCCTGACTTTC. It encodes CASSLGLSGANVLTF.

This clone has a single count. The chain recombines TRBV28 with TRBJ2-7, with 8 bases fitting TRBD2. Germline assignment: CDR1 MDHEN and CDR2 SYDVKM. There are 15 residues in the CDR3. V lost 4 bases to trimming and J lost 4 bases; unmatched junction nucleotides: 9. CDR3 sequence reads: CASSSSAGAVYEQYF. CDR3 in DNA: TGTGCCAGCAGTTCGTCAGCGGGAGCCGTATACGAGCAGTACTTC.

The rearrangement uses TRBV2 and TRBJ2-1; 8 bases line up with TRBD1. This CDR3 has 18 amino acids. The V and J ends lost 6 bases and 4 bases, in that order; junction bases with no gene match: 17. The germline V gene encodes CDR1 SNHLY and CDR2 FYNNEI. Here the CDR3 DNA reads TGTGCCAGCAGCCAACGTCGGAGTCGACAGGGGATTTACAATGAGCAGTTCTTC. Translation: CASSQRRSRQGIYNEQFF.

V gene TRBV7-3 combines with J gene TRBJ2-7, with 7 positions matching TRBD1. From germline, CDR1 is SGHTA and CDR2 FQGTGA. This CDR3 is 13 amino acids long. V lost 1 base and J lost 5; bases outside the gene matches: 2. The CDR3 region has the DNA TGTGCCAGCAGCTTAAGCAGGGGGAACGAGCAGTACTTC. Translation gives CASSLSRGNEQYF.

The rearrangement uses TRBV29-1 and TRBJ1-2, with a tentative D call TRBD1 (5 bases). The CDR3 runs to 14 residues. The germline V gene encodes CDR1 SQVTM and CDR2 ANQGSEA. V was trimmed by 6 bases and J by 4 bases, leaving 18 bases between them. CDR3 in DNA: TGCAGCGTGGTACCGAGACAGAGCCTCTATGGCTACACCTTC. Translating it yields CSVVPRQSLYGYTF.

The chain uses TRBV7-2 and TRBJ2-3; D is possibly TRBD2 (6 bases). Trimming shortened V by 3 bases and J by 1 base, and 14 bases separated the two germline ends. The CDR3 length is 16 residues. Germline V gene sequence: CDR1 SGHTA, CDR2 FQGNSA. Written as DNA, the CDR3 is TGTGCCAGCAGCTTCGAGGTCGGCGGGGGCACAGATACGCAGTATTTT. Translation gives CASSFEVGGGTDTQYF.

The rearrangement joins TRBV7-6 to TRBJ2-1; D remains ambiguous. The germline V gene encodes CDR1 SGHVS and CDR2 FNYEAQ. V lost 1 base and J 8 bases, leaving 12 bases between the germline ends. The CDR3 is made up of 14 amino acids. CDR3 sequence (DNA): TGTGCCAGCAGCTTAGGGTTTGGCTTCTATGAGCAGTTCTTC. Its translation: CASSLGFGFYEQFF.

CDR3 amino acids: CASTDSGRATPDTQYF. CDR3 nucleotide sequence: TGTGCCAGTACTGACTCCGGGAGGGCCACCCCAGATACGCAGTATTTT. This chain uses TRBV6-6 with TRBJ2-3, with TRBD2 identical over 8 bases. The CDR3 contains 16 residues. V lost 9 bases, J lost 4 bases, and 15 bases stayed unmatched. CDR1 and CDR2 from the germline V gene are MNHNY and SVGAGI (reference sequence).

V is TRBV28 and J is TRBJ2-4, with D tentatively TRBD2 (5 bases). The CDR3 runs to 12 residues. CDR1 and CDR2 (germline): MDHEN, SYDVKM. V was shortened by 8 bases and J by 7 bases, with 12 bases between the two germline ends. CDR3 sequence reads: CASAPGGNIQYF. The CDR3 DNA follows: TGTGCCAGCGCCCCAGGAGGTAACATTCAGTACTTC.

CDR3 region: CSVSRQGHEQFF. The CDR3 DNA is TGCAGCGTTTCCCGACAGGGACATGAGCAGTTCTTC. The chain recombines TRBV29-1 with TRBJ2-1; 7 positions agree with TRBD1. The V segment lost 5 bases and the J segment 8 bases; nucleotides outside the gene matches: 6. Germline values: CDR1 SQVTM, CDR2 ANQGSEA. The CDR3 runs 12 residues.

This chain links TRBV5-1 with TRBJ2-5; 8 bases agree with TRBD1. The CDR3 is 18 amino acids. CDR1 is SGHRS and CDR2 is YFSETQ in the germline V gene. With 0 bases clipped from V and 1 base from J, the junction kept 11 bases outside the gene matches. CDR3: CASSLARRTGNIQETQYF. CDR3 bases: TGCGCCAGCAGCTTGGCCAGAAGGACAGGGAATATCCAAGAGACCCAGTACTTC.

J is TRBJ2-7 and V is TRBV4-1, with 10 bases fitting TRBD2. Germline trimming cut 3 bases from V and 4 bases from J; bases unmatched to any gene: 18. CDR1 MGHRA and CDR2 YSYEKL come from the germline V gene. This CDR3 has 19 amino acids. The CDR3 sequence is CASSQLVDASGSVKYEQYF. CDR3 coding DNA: TGCGCCAGCAGCCAGCTGGTCGACGCTAGCGGGAGCGTAAAGTACGAGCAGTACTTC.

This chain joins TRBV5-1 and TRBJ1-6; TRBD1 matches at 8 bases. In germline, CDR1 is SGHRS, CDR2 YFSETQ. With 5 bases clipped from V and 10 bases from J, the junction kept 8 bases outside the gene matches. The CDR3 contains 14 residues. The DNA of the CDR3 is TGCGCCAGCAGACTACAGGGGGAGAGGTCACCCCTCCACTTT. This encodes CASRLQGERSPLHF.

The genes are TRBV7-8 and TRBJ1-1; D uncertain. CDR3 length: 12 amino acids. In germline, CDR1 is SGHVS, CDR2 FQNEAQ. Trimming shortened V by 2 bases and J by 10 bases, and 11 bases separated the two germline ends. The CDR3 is CASSLSGARAFF. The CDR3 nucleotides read TGTGCCAGCAGCTTATCGGGAGCCAGAGCTTTCTTT.

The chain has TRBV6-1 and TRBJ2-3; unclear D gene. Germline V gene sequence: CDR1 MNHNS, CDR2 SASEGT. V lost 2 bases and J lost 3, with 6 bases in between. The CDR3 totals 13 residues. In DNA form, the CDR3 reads TGTGCCAGCAGTGAAAGCCGGACAGATACGCAGTATTTT. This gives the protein CASSESRTDTQYF.

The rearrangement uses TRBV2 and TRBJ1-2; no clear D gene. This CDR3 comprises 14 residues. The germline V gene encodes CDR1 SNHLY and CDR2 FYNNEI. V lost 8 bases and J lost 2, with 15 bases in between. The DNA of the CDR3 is TGTGCCAGCGCACCCGAATCGGGGAACTATGGCTACACCTTC. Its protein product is CASAPESGNYGYTF.

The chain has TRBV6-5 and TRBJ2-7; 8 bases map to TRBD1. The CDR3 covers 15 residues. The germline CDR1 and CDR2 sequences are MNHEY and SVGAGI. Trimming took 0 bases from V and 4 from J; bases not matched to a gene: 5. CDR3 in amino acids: CASSYSGTGIYEQYF. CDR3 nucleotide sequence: TGTGCCAGCAGTTACTCCGGGACAGGAATTTACGAGCAGTACTTC.

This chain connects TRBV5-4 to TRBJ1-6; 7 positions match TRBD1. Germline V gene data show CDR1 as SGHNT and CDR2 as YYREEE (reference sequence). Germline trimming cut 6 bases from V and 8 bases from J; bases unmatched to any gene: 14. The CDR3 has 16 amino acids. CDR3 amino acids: CASTISDREAYSPLHF. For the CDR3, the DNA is TGTGCCAGCACCATCTCCGACAGGGAGGCTTATTCACCCCTCCACTTT. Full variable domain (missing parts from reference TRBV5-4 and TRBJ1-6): ETGVTQSPTHLIKTRGQQVTLRCSSQSGHNTVSWYQQALGQGPQFIFQYYREEENGRGNFPPRFSGLQFPNYSSELNVNALELDDSALYLCASTISDREAYSPLHFGNGTRLTVT.

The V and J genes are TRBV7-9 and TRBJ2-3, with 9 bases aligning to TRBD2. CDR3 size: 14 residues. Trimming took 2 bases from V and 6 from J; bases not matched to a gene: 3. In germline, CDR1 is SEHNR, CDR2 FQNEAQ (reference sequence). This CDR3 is CASSLPSGMDTQYF. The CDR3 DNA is TGTGCCAGCAGCTTACCTAGCGGGATGGATACGCAGTATTTT.

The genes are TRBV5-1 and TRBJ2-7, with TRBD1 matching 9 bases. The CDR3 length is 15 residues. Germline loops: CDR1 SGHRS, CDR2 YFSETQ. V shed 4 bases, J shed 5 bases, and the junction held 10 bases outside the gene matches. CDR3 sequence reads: CASSIGTGILDEQYF. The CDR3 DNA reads TGCGCCAGCAGCATAGGGACAGGGATATTGGACGAGCAGTACTTC.

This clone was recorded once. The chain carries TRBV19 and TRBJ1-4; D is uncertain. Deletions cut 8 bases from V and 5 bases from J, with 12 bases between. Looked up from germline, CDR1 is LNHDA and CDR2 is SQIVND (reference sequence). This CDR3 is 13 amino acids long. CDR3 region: CASRTTQNEKLFF. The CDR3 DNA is TGTGCCAGTCGTACTACTCAAAATGAAAAACTGTTTTTT.

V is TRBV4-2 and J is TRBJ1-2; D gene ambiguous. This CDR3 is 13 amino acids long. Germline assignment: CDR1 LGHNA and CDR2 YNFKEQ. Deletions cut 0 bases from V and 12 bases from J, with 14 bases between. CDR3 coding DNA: TGTGCCAGCAGCCAAGATGGAAGAGTCCAGGACACCTTC. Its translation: CASSQDGRVQDTF.

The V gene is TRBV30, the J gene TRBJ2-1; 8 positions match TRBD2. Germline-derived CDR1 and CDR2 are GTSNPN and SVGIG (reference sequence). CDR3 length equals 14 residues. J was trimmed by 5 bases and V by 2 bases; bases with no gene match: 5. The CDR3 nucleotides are TGTGCCTGGAGTTCACTAGCGGAAGACAATGAGCAGTTCTTC. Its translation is CAWSSLAEDNEQFF.

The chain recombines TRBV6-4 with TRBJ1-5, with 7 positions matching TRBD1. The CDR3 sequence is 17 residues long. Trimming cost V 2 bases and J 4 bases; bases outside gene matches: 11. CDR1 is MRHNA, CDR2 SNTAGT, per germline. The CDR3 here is CASSDRTRQGANQPQHF. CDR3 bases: TGTGCCAGCAGTGACCGTACGCGACAGGGAGCGAATCAGCCCCAGCATTTT.